This T cell receptor (beta chain) was recovered during a study of T cells in Graves' hyperthyroidism and ophthalmopathy (dated by TCRdb to between 2017 and 2020). In the study overall: Peripheral blood was sampled at the time of initial diagnosis, prior to any treatment. The paper reports TCR Vbeta CDR3 sequencing of 130 to 150 peripheral blood samples: 43 ophthalmopathy, roughly 80 hyperthyroidism and 17 progressor patients. Thyroid tissue and blood T-cell repertoires from roughly six Graves' hyperthyroidism patients were also compared in the study. The approximately 100 discovery patients were randomly divided into training and test sets at a 7:3 ratio. After sampling, hyperthyroidism patients received methimazole starting at 30 mg daily, and ophthalmopathy patients received high-dose intravenous methylprednisolone. Prospective prediction of ophthalmopathy was tested in an independent validation cohort consisting of roughly 20 hyperthyroidism patients and approximately 16 patients who later progressed to ophthalmopathy. A discovery cohort of about a hundred patients, about 40 with Graves' ophthalmopathy and under 60 with stable Graves' hyperthyroidism, was used to find distinguishing TCR V-J signatures.

What the research found in general, with its limitations: Sample size was not statistically predetermined, and blinding of investigators to group allocation was not performed. Blood samples also contained most of the expanded thyroid clonotypes (frequency above 0.001), which suggests that blood repertoires may reflect thyroid immune responses. A model built on a 13 V-J signature distinguished ophthalmopathy from stable hyperthyroidism, reaching 87.88% sensitivity and around 82% specificity in cross-validation and 80%/75% in testing. In validation, progression to ophthalmopathy was predicted by the model with 70.59% sensitivity and around 75% specificity, a median of roughly 6 months before onset.

Hyperthyroidism patients were newly diagnosed, with disease duration under 2 months, and aged 18 to 65 years. The study excluded patients with uncontrolled infections, other autoimmune diseases, pregnancy or lactation. Diagnoses were based on clinical symptoms, serum thyroxine and TRAb, thyroid ultrasound and orbital computed tomography. Blood from progressor patients was collected at the time of first diagnosis with hyperthyroidism, before any ophthalmopathy symptoms had appeared. PBMCs were isolated from roughly 10 ml of fresh peripheral blood by Ficoll-Paque density gradient centrifugation. Progressor patients were first diagnosed with Graves' hyperthyroidism and then developed ophthalmopathy during follow-up. Trizol reagent was used to extract total RNA, and RNA quality was then checked on an Agilent 2100 Bioanalyzer. The CDR3 goes from the cysteine to the phenylalanine over 16 residues. The retained sequence is limited to the CDR3, 48 bases, with the frame set at the first base. Between the V and J ends, shortened by 0 bases and 3 bases respectively, the junction contains 15 bases. Via the germline V gene, CDR1 is MNHNS and CDR2 SASEGT.

Amplification of TCR beta CDR3 regions was carried out from RNA transcripts. The first round of RT-PCR for the TCR CDR3 was performed with the HTBI primer set and the Qiagen OneStep RT-PCR kit. Libraries were constructed in a second round of multiplex PCR, after which size selection and purification were performed. Paired-end sequencing of the libraries was performed with 100 bp reads on an Illumina HiSeq2000. Turning to the authors' computational methods: Raw data were processed with SOAPnuke, discarding reads with adapters, uncalled bases, mean Phred below 15, or no exact constant-primer or identifier match. COPE v1.2.5 was used to merge high-quality paired reads, and clonotypes were defined as unique nucleotide sequences. MiTCR v1.1 was used to align clonotypes to the IMGT TRBV, TRBD and TRBJ reference segments. Only V-J combinations with frequency above 0.0001, covering roughly 99% of repertoires, were analysed. A TCS score was defined as the ratio of F50 (clonal expansion) to E x V (chaos), with BLOSUM62-based TCRdist applied between CDR3 peptides within each V-J. Welch's t-statistics and random forest reduced 450 to 600 V-J features to 13, which were used in a naive Bayes classifier (R e1071). The public reads were reprocessed in TCRdb via fastp at Q25 and MiXCR, keeping in-frame beta chains. Each record represents a unique CDR3 protein, reported with the most common genes and DNA among its rows. These V and J calls are TCRdb output, not the study's own analysis. The sample table records 600,000 to 850,000 distinct CDR3 sequences; around 20% of these occur just once. The top ten hold over 15% of the sample.

In its sample, this clonotype was seen many times. Its antigen target is currently unknown. No much larger clone is present one base from it, and per-base qualities are unavailable. Sample: blood. The chain is made from TRBV6-1 and TRBJ2-7; the D gene lacks a confident call. This receptor was identified in a woman between 50 and 59 years old with Graves' hyperthyroidism that later progressed to Graves' ophthalmopathy. The encoded CDR3 is CASSEAGYREFYEQYF. The DNA sequence reads TGTGCCAGCAGTGAAGCCGGATACCGAGAATTCTACGAGCAGTACTTC.